This is a list of T cell receptor beta chains from one sample in a study of blood T cell repertoires in COVID-19. Method: immunoSEQ multiplex PCR; TCRdb's copy keeps in-frame clones and lacks some. The sample records over 100,000 clones, 85% to 90% being singletons. The specimen sequenced was peripheral blood. The source of these receptors is a man in his forties or fifties with acute or convalescent COVID-19. CDR3s include the opening cysteine and the closing phenylalanine or tryptophan. D genes are given only for firm matches. Size is stated for part of the rows, as once, few or many counts, or as a class when the clone is expanded.

d_gene: .; j_gene: TRBJ2-7; len: 15; v_gene: TRBV12-2; abundance: .; CDR3nt: TGTGCAAGTCGCTGGACCCGACAGGGTGTTCGAGAGCAGTACTTC; CDR3aa: CASRWTRQGVREQYF
d_gene: .; j_gene: TRBJ1-1; len: 12; v_gene: TRBV7-9; abundance: .; CDR3nt: TGTGCCAGCAGCCAGGTGGGGGGTGAAGCTTTCTTT; CDR3aa: CASSQVGGEAFF
d_gene: .; j_gene: TRBJ2-5; len: 13; v_gene: TRBV6-6; abundance: .; CDR3nt: TGTGCCAGCACGCGGGGTGGACAAGAGACCCAGTACTTC; CDR3aa: CASTRGGQETQYF
d_gene: TRBD2; j_gene: TRBJ2-1; len: 14; v_gene: TRBV6-5; abundance: once; CDR3nt: TGTGCCAGCAGGACTAGCGGGGCTCACAATGAGCAGTTCTTC; CDR3aa: CASRTSGAHNEQFF
d_gene: .; j_gene: TRBJ1-4; len: 13; v_gene: TRBV28; abundance: .; CDR3nt: TGTGCCAGCAGCCTACACGACGGCGGAAAACTGTTTTTT; CDR3aa: CASSLHDGGKLFF
d_gene: TRBD2; j_gene: TRBJ2-1; len: 16; v_gene: TRBV6-1; abundance: few; CDR3nt: TGTGCCAGCAGTGAAAGACTAGCGGGAGAGGGCAATGAGCAGTTCTTC; CDR3aa: CASSERLAGEGNEQFF
d_gene: TRBD2; j_gene: TRBJ2-3; len: 18; v_gene: TRBV9; abundance: .; CDR3nt: TGTGCCAGCAGCGTAGGGCTAGCGGGAGTATGGAGCACAGATACGCAGTATTTT; CDR3aa: CASSVGLAGVWSTDTQYF
d_gene: TRBD1; j_gene: TRBJ1-5; len: 17; v_gene: TRBV6-6; abundance: once; CDR3nt: TGTGCCAGCAGTCCGGGACAGGCGGTTCGGAGCAATCAGCCCCAGCATTTT; CDR3aa: CASSPGQAVRSNQPQHF
d_gene: .; j_gene: TRBJ2-7; len: 15; v_gene: TRBV11-2; abundance: .; CDR3nt: TGTGCCAGCAGCTTACTTGCAGGGCCTTCCTACGAGCAGTACTTC; CDR3aa: CASSLLAGPSYEQYF
d_gene: .; j_gene: TRBJ2-7; len: 18; v_gene: TRBV6-2/TRBV6-3; abundance: .; CDR3nt: TGTGCCAGCAGCCCTATTACCGTGGCAGGGCGAAGAAGCTACGAGCAGTACTTC; CDR3aa: CASSPITVAGRRSYEQYF
d_gene: TRBD2; j_gene: TRBJ2-3; len: 16; v_gene: TRBV3-1/TRBV3-2; abundance: .; CDR3nt: TGTGCCAGCAGCCAAGATCTAGCGGGAGGCACAGATACGCAGTATTTT; CDR3aa: CASSQDLAGGTDTQYF
d_gene: .; j_gene: TRBJ2-6; len: 17; v_gene: TRBV4-1; abundance: .; CDR3nt: TGCGCCAGCAGCCAAGATAGAACAGCCACTGGGGCCAACGTCCTGACTTTC; CDR3aa: CASSQDRTATGANVLTF
d_gene: .; j_gene: TRBJ2-7; len: 13; v_gene: TRBV12-3/TRBV12-4; abundance: .; CDR3nt: TGTGCCAGCAGTCTGGGCCCTTTGTTCGAGCAGTACTTC; CDR3aa: CASSLGPLFEQYF
d_gene: .; j_gene: TRBJ2-3; len: 13; v_gene: TRBV7-2; abundance: .; CDR3nt: TGTGCCAGCAGGTTAAACAGAGGGGGAGCGCAGTATTTT; CDR3aa: CASRLNRGGAQYF
d_gene: TRBD2; j_gene: TRBJ2-2; len: 16; v_gene: TRBV10-2; abundance: .; CDR3nt: TGCGCCAGCAGTGGACCGGGAGGTCCCAGCACCGGGGAGCTGTTTTTT; CDR3aa: CASSGPGGPSTGELFF
d_gene: .; j_gene: TRBJ2-3; len: 17; v_gene: TRBV27; abundance: .; CDR3nt: TGTGCCAGCAGTTTCGATGCTGACTCTAGCGGCACAGATACGCAGTATTTT; CDR3aa: CASSFDADSSGTDTQYF
d_gene: .; j_gene: TRBJ2-1; len: 14; v_gene: TRBV2; abundance: .; CDR3nt: TGTGCCAGCAGTGTGGGCGGGAATTACAATGAGCAGTTCTTC; CDR3aa: CASSVGGNYNEQFF
d_gene: .; j_gene: TRBJ1-5; len: 12; v_gene: TRBV10-1; abundance: .; CDR3nt: TGCGCCAGCAGTCAGAGCAATCAGCCCCAGCATTTT; CDR3aa: CASSQSNQPQHF
d_gene: .; j_gene: TRBJ1-2; len: 15; v_gene: TRBV5-1; abundance: .; CDR3nt: TGCGCCAGCAGCTTGGATCCTAAAACTAACTATGGCTACACCTTC; CDR3aa: CASSLDPKTNYGYTF
d_gene: TRBD1; j_gene: TRBJ2-7; len: 15; v_gene: TRBV6-5; abundance: .; CDR3nt: TGTGCCAGCAGTTACTCGACGGACAGGGGTTACGAGCAGTACTTC; CDR3aa: CASSYSTDRGYEQYF
d_gene: .; j_gene: TRBJ2-2; len: 15; v_gene: TRBV6-5; abundance: .; CDR3nt: TGTGCCAGCAGTTCCCGACTAGAAAACACCGGGGAGCTGTTTTTT; CDR3aa: CASSSRLENTGELFF
d_gene: TRBD2; j_gene: TRBJ2-3; len: 18; v_gene: TRBV28; abundance: .; CDR3nt: TGTGCCAGCAGTTCCGGGACATCGGGACTAGCGGGAGCAGATACGCAGTATTTT; CDR3aa: CASSSGTSGLAGADTQYF
d_gene: TRBD2; j_gene: TRBJ2-1; len: 15; v_gene: TRBV9; abundance: .; CDR3nt: TGTGCCAGCAGTTCAACGGGACTAGAATACAATGAGCAGTTCTTC; CDR3aa: CASSSTGLEYNEQFF
d_gene: TRBD1; j_gene: TRBJ2-1; len: 14; v_gene: TRBV7-7; abundance: .; CDR3nt: TGTGCCAGCAGCTCCGACAGGGGCTCCTATGAGCAGTTCTTC; CDR3aa: CASSSDRGSYEQFF
d_gene: .; j_gene: TRBJ2-5; len: 14; v_gene: TRBV19; abundance: .; CDR3nt: TGTGCCAGTAGCCAGGCGGGGAGCGCGGAGACCCAGTACTTC; CDR3aa: CASSQAGSAETQYF
d_gene: TRBD1; j_gene: TRBJ1-5; len: 15; v_gene: TRBV28; abundance: .; CDR3nt: TGTGCCAGCAGTTTTTCCAGGGGGAGCAATCAGCCCCAGCATTTT; CDR3aa: CASSFSRGSNQPQHF
d_gene: TRBD1; j_gene: TRBJ1-1; len: 14; v_gene: TRBV5-5; abundance: .; CDR3nt: TGTGCCAGCAGCTTGGGACAGGGGACCGGTTTCGCTTTCTTT; CDR3aa: CASSLGQGTGFAFF
d_gene: .; j_gene: TRBJ2-7; len: 14; v_gene: TRBV11-3; abundance: .; CDR3nt: TGTGCCAGCAGCTTACGGGACAACTCCTACGAGCAGTACTTC; CDR3aa: CASSLRDNSYEQYF
d_gene: .; j_gene: TRBJ1-4; len: 15; v_gene: TRBV7-9; abundance: few; CDR3nt: TGTGCCAGCAGCACCTCGAGTGCAACTAATGAAAAACTGTTTTTT; CDR3aa: CASSTSSATNEKLFF
d_gene: TRBD1; j_gene: TRBJ1-1; len: 16; v_gene: TRBV9; abundance: .; CDR3nt: TGTGCCAGCAGCGTAGGCCCAGGGGGCGTGGGCACTGAAGCTTTCTTT; CDR3aa: CASSVGPGGVGTEAFF
d_gene: TRBD2; j_gene: TRBJ2-7; len: 13; v_gene: TRBV19; abundance: .; CDR3nt: TGTGCCACGGGACTAGCGGGAGCCTACGAGCAGTACTTC; CDR3aa: CATGLAGAYEQYF